This T cell receptor (beta chain) originates from a study of radiation and T cells in renal cell carcinoma. Study in general: Nephrectomy followed 15 Gy stereotactic body radiation by 4 weeks.

Libraries were prepared by immunoSEQ multiplex PCR; TCRdb keeps only in-frame clonotypes and omits some of them. The sample includes 130,000 to 150,000 clones, nearly 90% of them seen just once. A word on this clone: What it binds is not known.

Germline loops: CDR1 SGHAT, CDR2 FQNNGV. The CDR3 totals 15 residues. Trimming took 6 bases from V and 0 from J, leaving 15 bases between them. Whole-study results and caveats: Top tumor clonotypes rose in blood 2 weeks post-radiation, then contracted.

Stated time point: baseline pretreatment blood. Specified treatment: 15 Gy SBRT to primary tumor, nephrectomy 4 weeks later. The source is a woman between 45 and 65 years old with renal cell carcinoma. The V and J genes are TRBV11-2 and TRBJ2-7; D is perhaps TRBD1 (5 bases). The material sequenced was blood, taken from a patient whose treatment included radiotherapy and nephrectomy. As DNA, the CDR3 is TGTGCCAGCAGTTTCGACAGACAGAGCTCCTACGAGCAGTACTTC. As protein: CASSFDRQSSYEQYF. The full variable domain, rest sourced from reference TRBV11-2 and TRBJ2-7, is EAGVAQSPRYKIIEKRQSVAFWCNPISGHATLYWYQQILGQGPKLLIQFQNNGVVDDSQLPKDRFSAERLKGVDSTLKIQPAKLEDSAVYLCASSFDRQSSYEQYFGPGTRLTVT.